One sample yielded the 3 T cell receptor beta chains listed below, sequenced in a study of blood T cell repertoires in COVID-19. The protocol was immunoSEQ multiplex PCR, while the TCRdb copy is restricted to in-frame clones and leaves out a portion. Altogether 90,000 to 100,000 clones are present, 65% to 90% being singletons, with the ten largest covering approximately 11%. Sequencing input: peripheral blood. These receptors originate from a man between 65 and 79 years old with active or convalescent COVID-19.

This chain connects TRBV5-1 to TRBJ2-3, with D hard to call. Trimming took off 1 base at V and 1 base at J, with 4 bases between the two ends. The germline CDR1 and CDR2 sequences are SGHRS and YFSETQ. CDR3 length: 13 amino acids. In DNA form, the CDR3 reads TGCGCCAGCAGCTTGCGGGGCACAGATACGCAGTATTTT. It specifies CASSLRGTDTQYF.

The rearrangement uses TRBV6-6 and TRBJ1-5; the D is unclear. The germline V gene has CDR1 MNHNY and CDR2 SVGAGI (reference sequence). V was trimmed by 10 bases and J by 3 bases, leaving 13 bases between them. The CDR3 length is 13 residues. The CDR3 sequence: CATQARYNQPQHF. The CDR3 DNA sequence: TGTGCCACGCAGGCACGGTACAATCAGCCCCAGCATTTT.

The chain is built from TRBV18 and TRBJ2-7; TRBD1 aligns across 9 bases. Germline values: CDR1 KGHSH, CDR2 LQKENI. This CDR3 region has 15 residues. V dropped 1 base and J dropped 2; count of bases not matched to a gene: 3. The CDR3 loop reads CASSPQGTGTYEQYF. In DNA, the CDR3 is TGTGCCAGCTCACCACAGGGGACAGGGACCTACGAGCAGTACTTC.